A single sample gave rise to the 9 T cell receptor beta chains below, sequenced in a study of molecular identifiers for immune sequencing clone quantification. TCRdb fed the PCR reads into MiXCR, producing one record per CDR3 protein. The data show approximately 320,000 distinct CDR3 sequences, roughly a quarter seen once. Sequences were obtained from naive CD8+ T cells from blood, with Jurkat cell RNA spiked in. Subset noted: FACS-sorted CD8+CD4-CCR7+CD45RA+ naive T cells. The receptors shown here come from a human donor in good health. Some libraries in this study had Jurkat cell RNA spiked in.

This clonotype was detected ten times or more. The CDR3 coding sequence is TGTGCCAGCAGCTTATTCCCCGACGCGCCCACAGATACGCAGTATTTT. Encoded protein: CASSLFPDAPTDTQYF. The chain carries TRBV7-6 and TRBJ2-3; D remains ambiguous. Germline lookup yields CDR1 SGHVS and CDR2 FNYEAQ. This CDR3 has 16 residues. V lost 2 bases to trimming and J lost 2 bases, with 14 bases between them. The whole variable domain, remainder taken from reference TRBV7-6 and TRBJ2-3, is GAGVSQSPRYKVTKRGQDVALRCDPISGHVSLYWYRQALGQGPEFLTYFNYEAQQDKSGLPNDRFSAERPEGSISTLTIQRTEQRDSAMYRCASSLFPDAPTDTQYFGPGTRLTVL.

A word on this clonotype: This may stem from a read error, because a much larger clone lies one nucleotide away. V gene TRBV12-5 combines with J gene TRBJ2-5; D unclear. Germline CDR1 LGHNT, CDR2 FRNRAP. CDR3 length equals 13 residues. In DNA form, the CDR3 reads TGTGCTAGTGGTTTGACCCCGGCAGAGACCCGGTACTTC. Translated: CASGLTPAETRYF.

This sequence joins TRBV28 and TRBJ2-3; 9 bases fit TRBD2. The CDR3 has 16 amino acids. The germline V gene encodes CDR1 MDHEN and CDR2 SYDVKM. The V segment lost 5 bases and the J segment 2 bases; nucleotides outside the gene matches: 8. The CDR3 sequence: CASSHGLARNTDTQYF. The CDR3 DNA sequence: TGTGCCAGCAGTCACGGACTAGCGAGAAACACAGATACGCAGTATTTT.

This sequence joins TRBV4-3 and TRBJ2-1; D uncertain. CDR3 length equals 17 residues. V was trimmed by 1 base and J by 4 bases, leaving 17 bases between them. Per the germline V gene, CDR1 is LGHNA and CDR2 is YSLEER. The CDR3 DNA sequence: TGCGCCAGCAGCCAAGGGTCAGGCAGGTGGCTTTACAATGAGCAGTTCTTC. Its translation: CASSQGSGRWLYNEQFF.

The V gene is TRBV27, the J gene TRBJ2-3; unclear D gene. The CDR3 is made up of 14 amino acids. V was pared by 5 bases and J by 1 base, with 10 bases between. In germline, CDR1 is MNHEY, CDR2 SMNVEV (reference sequence). CDR3 DNA: TGTGCCAGCAGTAACACTTTCGGCACAGATACGCAGTATTTT. Its translation is CASSNTFGTDTQYF.

Of note for this clonotype: The junction and the germline gene differ at one end; a read error may be behind it. The chain links TRBV11-3 to TRBJ2-1, with D possibly TRBD2 on 6 matching bases. Germline CDR1 and CDR2: SGHNT and YENEEA. This CDR3 has 14 residues. The CDR3 nucleotides read TGTGCCAGCAGCTTAGACCATCTAGCGAGTGAGCGGTTCTTC. It encodes CASSLDHLASERFF.

This clonotype has more than one count but fewer than ten. This chain joins TRBV14 and TRBJ2-7; 10 bases match TRBD2. This CDR3 comprises 15 residues. In germline, CDR1 is SGHDN, CDR2 FVKESK. V lost 0 bases to trimming and J lost 5 bases; unmatched junction nucleotides: 4. Written as DNA, the CDR3 is TGTGCCAGCAGCCAAGATCCTAGCGGGAGACACGAGCAGTACTTC. Translation gives CASSQDPSGRHEQYF.

This clonotype has at least ten counts. The chain links TRBV28 to TRBJ2-1; D not certain. This CDR3 is built from 15 residues. The V gene's germline CDR1 is MDHEN and CDR2 SYDVKM. Trimming cost V 3 bases and J 6 bases, with 15 bases left between them. The CDR3 DNA reads as TGTGCCAGCAGTTTTTGGGCCCTCAGGCGCAATGAGCAGTTCTTC. The encoded protein is CASSFWALRRNEQFF.

The CDR3 DNA reads TGCAGTGCTAGAGCGTCCCGAAGGGTACAATATTTAGAGACCCAGTACTTC. Translation: CSARASRRVQYLETQYF. V and J are TRBV20-1 and TRBJ2-5; no reliable D call. Trimming took off 1 base at V and 4 bases at J, with 22 bases between the two ends. Looked up from germline, CDR1 is DFQATT and CDR2 is SNEGSKA (reference sequence). CDR3 length: 17 residues.